Detailed here is one T cell receptor beta chain. Its antigen is currently unknown. Using immunoSEQ multiplex PCR, the repertoire was profiled, and TCRdb retains in-frame clones only, with some absent. Of hundreds of thousands of clones detected, roughly 96% appear once; the ten largest clones hold over 0.095%. This record belongs to a study of shared clonotypes between healthy human individuals. Overall study: Sampling drew on donors who were a couple of women and a few men aged 18 to 49. Points from the study as a whole: Generally, estimated richness proved larger in naive subsets than it did in memory subsets.

Terminally differentiated effector memory CD45RA+ cells were excluded by CCR7 positive selection of CD45RO-negative cells. Trimming took 3 bases from V and 4 from J; bases not matched to a gene: 7. The CDR3 runs 17 residues. Germline CDR1 and CDR2: SGHVS and FNYEAQ. The TCR originated in a woman in her twenties or thirties in good health. The sequencing input was naive CD8+ T cells sorted from blood. The J gene is TRBJ2-7, the V gene TRBV7-6, with 15 bases lining up with TRBD2. This CDR3 reads CASSLGLAGGEAYEQYF. The DNA for the CDR3 is TGTGCCAGCAGCTTGGGACTAGCGGGAGGAGAGGCGTACGAGCAGTACTTC.